What follows are 9 T cell receptor beta chains derived from one specimen sequenced in a study of response to subunit inactivated influenza vaccine (dated by TCRdb to the late 2010s). Library construction relied on RT-PCR. TCRdb shows the sequencer as Illumina HiSeq 2500. TCRdb's own reprocessing of the public reads used fastp at Q25 and MiXCR and kept productive beta chains. Every distinct CDR3 protein forms one entry, paired with its most common genes and DNA. Counted in this sample were hundreds of thousands of distinct CDR3 sequences; approximately 12% of them appeared once. About 8% of the sample comes from the top ten. The specimen was non-naive T cells sorted from PBMCs, collected 14 days before vaccination. Sample cell subset or site, as interpreted from the label and publication: memory T cell fraction. Source of these receptors: a man over 45 who received an inactivated influenza vaccine. Donor details come from another sample of the same person, matched by shared clones.

The chain employs TRBV6-2 or TRBV6-3 and TRBJ2-7, with D possibly matching TRBD2 (5 bases). The CDR3 spans 16 residues. V shed 2 bases and J shed 2 bases, with 16 bases lying between them. Germline CDR1 and CDR2: MNHEY and SVGEGT. The CDR3 loop reads CASSYGHAGAAYEQYF. The CDR3 bases are TGTGCCAGCAGTTACGGCCACGCGGGCGCAGCCTACGAGCAGTACTTC.

This clonotype was seen repeatedly, ten times or more. DNA of the CDR3: TGTGCCATCAGTGACGACAGGGGCACATCCGGGGAGCTGTTTTTT. It encodes CAISDDRGTSGELFF. The chain is built from TRBV10-3 and TRBJ2-2; 8 nucleotides agree with TRBD1. Germline-derived CDR1 and CDR2 are ENHRY and SYGVKD. The CDR3 runs to 15 residues. The junction had 6 bases not matched to a gene; V was cut back by 3 bases and J by 6 bases.

This clonotype was observed a few times. The V and J genes are TRBV3-1 and TRBJ2-1; a possible D gene is TRBD1 (6 bases). The germline gives CDR1 LGHDT, CDR2 YNNKEL (reference sequence). The CDR3 runs to 15 residues. V dropped 2 bases and J dropped 12 bases, with 20 bases sitting between them. The CDR3 is CASSQTGTPSGRQFF. The CDR3 DNA is TGTGCCAGCAGCCAAACCGGGACACCCTCGGGAAGGCAGTTCTTC.

Regarding this clonotype: The junction and the germline gene differ at one end; a read error may be behind it. V gene TRBV5-1 combines with J gene TRBJ2-7, with 9 bases matching TRBD1. This CDR3 region has 16 residues. Per germline, CDR1 SGHRS and CDR2 YFSETQ. The DNA for the CDR3 is TGCGCCAGCAGCGTAACCTCCGGGACAGGGAGTAACGAGCAGCACTTC. Translated, it gives CASSVTSGTGSNEQHF.

This clonotype was found a few times. The chain joins TRBV11-2 to TRBJ2-5, with D possibly TRBD1 on 6 matching bases. Germline values: CDR1 SGHAT, CDR2 FQNNGV. Trimming took 2 bases from V and 5 from J, leaving 21 bases between them. The length of the CDR3 is 17 residues. This chain's CDR3 is CASSLRGNDLVQETQYF. The CDR3 region has the DNA TGTGCCAGCAGCTTAAGGGGGAATGATTTAGTTCAGGAGACCCAGTACTTC.

This clonotype was recorded at least ten times. The V and J genes are TRBV5-1 and TRBJ1-6, with D uncertain. Germline CDR1 and CDR2: SGHRS and YFSETQ. CDR3 size: 15 residues. V was cut by 7 bases and J by 8 bases, with 19 bases left in between. CDR3 in amino acids: CASGRDTAAHSPLHF. The DNA for the CDR3 is TGCGCCAGCGGACGAGACACCGCCGCTCATTCACCCCTCCACTTT.

This clonotype was recorded at least ten times. The V gene is TRBV6-2 or TRBV6-3, the J gene TRBJ1-1; perhaps TRBD1 as D (5 bases). In germline, CDR1 is MNHEY, CDR2 SVGEGT. Trimming removed 2 bases from V and 4 bases from J, with 14 bases in between. This CDR3 spans 15 amino acids. The CDR3 DNA reads TGTGCCAGCAGTTACAATCAGGGTGTGGGCACTGAAGCTTTCTTT. Translation gives CASSYNQGVGTEAFF.

This clonotype was recorded many times. The rearrangement links TRBV9 to TRBJ1-3; D possibly corresponds to TRBD1 (5 bases). Germline V lookup: CDR1 SGDLS, CDR2 YYNGEE. CDR3 length equals 17 residues. V was cut by 0 bases and J by 1 base, with 14 bases left in between. For the CDR3, the DNA is TGTGCCAGCAGCGTAGAAGCAGGGAGGAGATCTGGAAACACCATATATTTT. Protein product: CASSVEAGRRSGNTIYF.

The rearrangement uses TRBV7-2 and TRBJ2-1; TRBD2 matches at 12 bases. The ends lost 5 bases at V and 4 bases at J; junction bases unmatched: 9. This CDR3 comprises 17 residues. The germline V gene has CDR1 SGHTA and CDR2 FQGNSA. In DNA, the CDR3 is TGTGCCAGCAGCCTATCCGGGACTAGCGGGTCTTACAATGAGCAGTTCTTC. Its protein is CASSLSGTSGSYNEQFF. Variable domain in full (rest from reference TRBV7-2 and TRBJ2-1): GAGVSQSPSNKVTEKGKDVELRCDPISGHTALYWYRQSLGQGLEFLIYFQGNSAPDKSGLPSDRFSAERTGGSVSTLTIQRTQQEDSAVYLCASSLSGTSGSYNEQFFGPGTRLTVL.